A selection of T cell receptor beta chains follows, all from one sample in a study of shared clonotypes between healthy human individuals. TCRdb's copy holds only in-frame clones and misses some; the assay was immunoSEQ multiplex PCR. The data contain millions of clones, more than 85% of them seen just once; the ten biggest clones take up 1.5% to 2%. The specimen was naive CD8+ T cells from PBMCs. Every receptor here comes from a man aged 18-30 years in good health. Some clones in this sample may be carry-over from other donors' samples. The CDR3 runs from the conserved cysteine through the conserved F or W. D genes are given only for firm matches. Clone size is stated in some rows and not others, as once, few, many or a class when expanded.

V gene: TRBV10-3; clone size: -; D gene: -; J gene: TRBJ1-2; CDR3 DNA: TGTGCCATCCAGGGGAAAGGGCGGTCAATCAATGGCTACACCTTC; CDR3 protein: CAIQGKGRSINGYTF
V gene: TRBV6-5; clone size: -; D gene: -; J gene: TRBJ2-5; CDR3 DNA: TGTGCCAGCAGTTACTCAGACACGGAGACCCAGTACTTC; CDR3 protein: CASSYSDTETQYF
V gene: TRBV27; clone size: -; D gene: TRBD2; J gene: TRBJ2-1; CDR3 DNA: TGTGCCAGCAGTTTGGGTAGCGGGAGGCTCTCCCTAGACTATGAGCAGTTCTTC; CDR3 protein: CASSLGSGRLSLDYEQFF
V gene: TRBV28; clone size: -; D gene: -; J gene: TRBJ1-2; CDR3 DNA: TGTGCCAGCAGTTTGAGGGGCGCTGGCTATGGCTACACCTTC; CDR3 protein: CASSLRGAGYGYTF
V gene: TRBV10-2; clone size: -; D gene: TRBD2; J gene: TRBJ2-7; CDR3 DNA: TGCGCCAGCAGTGAAGCCTGGCGGGAGGACTCCTACGAGCAGTACTTC; CDR3 protein: CASSEAWREDSYEQYF
V gene: TRBV27; clone size: -; D gene: TRBD2; J gene: TRBJ2-7; CDR3 DNA: TGTGCCAGCAGTTTATCGGTCGGGGGGGTTCTATGGGAGCAGTACTTC; CDR3 protein: CASSLSVGGVLWEQYF
V gene: TRBV13; clone size: -; D gene: -; J gene: TRBJ2-5; CDR3 DNA: TGTGCCAGCAGCTTACTGCCCAGCCAAGAGACCCAGTACTTC; CDR3 protein: CASSLLPSQETQYF
V gene: TRBV28; clone size: -; D gene: -; J gene: TRBJ1-3; CDR3 DNA: TGTGCCAGCACCCCTCGGCAGGGTGAGGGCTCTGGAAACACCATATATTTT; CDR3 protein: CASTPRQGEGSGNTIYF
V gene: TRBV10-2; clone size: once; D gene: TRBD1; J gene: TRBJ1-5; CDR3 DNA: TGCGCCAGCAGTGAGTCCGGGACAGCCTATGCTAATAGCAATCAGCCCCAGCATTTT; CDR3 protein: CASSESGTAYANSNQPQHF
V gene: TRBV11-2; clone size: -; D gene: TRBD1; J gene: TRBJ2-6; CDR3 DNA: TGTGCCAGCAGGGTGCAGGGGGCGACTGGGGCCAACGTCCTGACTTTC; CDR3 protein: CASRVQGATGANVLTF
V gene: TRBV7-8; clone size: -; D gene: -; J gene: TRBJ2-3; CDR3 DNA: TGTGCCAGCAGCGCGGTCGTCGCAGATACGCAGTATTTT; CDR3 protein: CASSAVVADTQYF
V gene: TRBV9; clone size: -; D gene: -; J gene: TRBJ2-7; CDR3 DNA: TGTGCCAGCAGCCCCCAGGGTGTCCTCCACGAGCAGTACTTC; CDR3 protein: CASSPQGVLHEQYF
V gene: TRBV28; clone size: -; D gene: TRBD1; J gene: TRBJ2-7; CDR3 DNA: TGTGCCAGCAGTGCATACAGGGGGGAGTACGAGCAGTACTTC; CDR3 protein: CASSAYRGEYEQYF
V gene: TRBV7-2; clone size: -; D gene: -; J gene: TRBJ2-6; CDR3 DNA: TGTGCCAGCCTTTATACTGGGGCCAACGTCCTGACTTTC; CDR3 protein: CASLYTGANVLTF
V gene: TRBV28; clone size: -; D gene: -; J gene: TRBJ2-3; CDR3 DNA: TGTGCCAGCAGCCAATCTAGCGCCCTCGGGACAGATACGCAGTATTTT; CDR3 protein: CASSQSSALGTDTQYF
V gene: TRBV28; clone size: few; D gene: -; J gene: TRBJ1-4; CDR3 DNA: TGTGCCAGCAGTACCAATTACCTGGGCGGGAGGCATGAAAAACTGTTTTTT; CDR3 protein: CASSTNYLGGRHEKLFF
V gene: TRBV7-8; clone size: once; D gene: -; J gene: TRBJ2-1; CDR3 DNA: TGTGCCAGCAGTATCAGGGGATTCTACAATGAGCAGTTCTTC; CDR3 protein: CASSIRGFYNEQFF
V gene: TRBV7-9; clone size: -; D gene: -; J gene: TRBJ2-5; CDR3 DNA: TGTGCCAGCAGCCCAATCGAGCAAGAGACCCAGTACTTC; CDR3 protein: CASSPIEQETQYF
V gene: TRBV11-1; clone size: -; D gene: TRBD1; J gene: TRBJ1-3; CDR3 DNA: TGTGCCAGCAGCCTGGACAGGAGAGGAAACACCATATATTTT; CDR3 protein: CASSLDRRGNTIYF
V gene: TRBV10-2; clone size: -; D gene: TRBD1; J gene: TRBJ2-5; CDR3 DNA: TGCGCCAGTTCGGACAGGGCGCGTGAAGAGACCCAGTACTTC; CDR3 protein: CASSDRAREETQYF
V gene: TRBV5-4; clone size: -; D gene: TRBD2; J gene: TRBJ2-7; CDR3 DNA: TGTGCCAGCAGCTTAGGACTAGCGGGAGTATACGAGCAGTACTTC; CDR3 protein: CASSLGLAGVYEQYF
V gene: TRBV6-5; clone size: -; D gene: TRBD2; J gene: TRBJ2-1; CDR3 DNA: TGTGCCAGCAGTTACGCGGGAGGGCCGTCCAATGAGCAGTTCTTC; CDR3 protein: CASSYAGGPSNEQFF
V gene: TRBV4-3; clone size: once; D gene: -; J gene: TRBJ2-7; CDR3 DNA: TGCGCCAGCAGCCAAGACGCGGGCGACAGCGGCGAGCAGTACTTC; CDR3 protein: CASSQDAGDSGEQYF
V gene: TRBV7-2; clone size: -; D gene: -; J gene: TRBJ2-7; CDR3 DNA: TGTGCCAGCAGCTCGCGGACTCTTTCCTACGAGCAGTACTTC; CDR3 protein: CASSSRTLSYEQYF
V gene: TRBV28; clone size: -; D gene: TRBD1; J gene: TRBJ2-7; CDR3 DNA: TGTGCCAGCAGTTCGCGGACAGGGGGCCCCTACGAGCAGTACTTC; CDR3 protein: CASSSRTGGPYEQYF
V gene: TRBV28; clone size: -; D gene: TRBD1; J gene: TRBJ1-2; CDR3 DNA: TGTGCCAGCAGTTCCTCGACAGGGACCTATTCCCGCTATGGCTACACCTTC; CDR3 protein: CASSSSTGTYSRYGYTF
V gene: TRBV9; clone size: -; D gene: -; J gene: TRBJ2-3; CDR3 DNA: TGTGCCAGCAGCGTAGGTCAGTTGGACACAGATACGCAGTATTTT; CDR3 protein: CASSVGQLDTDTQYF
V gene: TRBV5-1; clone size: -; D gene: -; J gene: TRBJ2-1; CDR3 DNA: TGCGCCAGCAGCTTGGCCTGGGGCGGCGATGAGCAGTTCTTC; CDR3 protein: CASSLAWGGDEQFF
V gene: TRBV7-9; clone size: -; D gene: TRBD1; J gene: TRBJ2-7; CDR3 DNA: TGTGCCAGCAGCAAGCCGGGACAGGGATGGTACGAGCAGTACTTC; CDR3 protein: CASSKPGQGWYEQYF
V gene: TRBV11-2; clone size: -; D gene: -; J gene: TRBJ2-3; CDR3 DNA: TGTGCCAGCAGCTTAGATTTGGGGACCCTCACAGATACGCAGTATTTT; CDR3 protein: CASSLDLGTLTDTQYF
V gene: TRBV10-3; clone size: -; D gene: -; J gene: TRBJ1-1; CDR3 DNA: TGTGCCATCAGTGAGTCAGGAATGAACACTGAAGCTTTCTTT; CDR3 protein: CAISESGMNTEAFF
V gene: TRBV27; clone size: -; D gene: -; J gene: TRBJ2-5; CDR3 DNA: TGTGCCAGCAGTCAGGGCCAGCGGCAACACCAAGAGACCCAGTACTTC; CDR3 protein: CASSQGQRQHQETQYF
V gene: TRBV5-1; clone size: -; D gene: TRBD2; J gene: TRBJ2-1; CDR3 DNA: TGCGCCAGCAGCTTGCGCATACCGGCTAGCGGGGACAATGAGCAGTTCTTC; CDR3 protein: CASSLRIPASGDNEQFF
V gene: TRBV27; clone size: -; D gene: TRBD2; J gene: TRBJ2-7; CDR3 DNA: TGTGCCAGCAGTACAAGGGGACTAGCGGGGTCCTACGAGCAGTACTTC; CDR3 protein: CASSTRGLAGSYEQYF
V gene: TRBV27; clone size: -; D gene: -; J gene: TRBJ2-7; CDR3 DNA: TGTGCCAGCAGACTTAAAGGGATCATAGTCTACGAGCAGTACTTC; CDR3 protein: CASRLKGIIVYEQYF
V gene: TRBV2; clone size: -; D gene: TRBD2; J gene: TRBJ2-7; CDR3 DNA: TGTGCCAGCAGTGAAGCTGTATGGGTAGCGGGGGTGGTCCCCTACGAGCAGTACTTC; CDR3 protein: CASSEAVWVAGVVPYEQYF
V gene: TRBV23-1; clone size: -; D gene: -; J gene: TRBJ2-7; CDR3 DNA: TGCGCCAGCATTTTACGTGGGGGCCCCTACGAGCAGTACTTC; CDR3 protein: CASILRGGPYEQYF
V gene: TRBV5-8; clone size: -; D gene: -; J gene: TRBJ2-7; CDR3 DNA: TGTGCCAGCAGCTTGGGGCCGCTACTCTCCTACGAGCAGTACTTC; CDR3 protein: CASSLGPLLSYEQYF
V gene: TRBV6-6; clone size: -; D gene: TRBD2; J gene: TRBJ2-7; CDR3 DNA: TGTGCCAGCAGCCCGGAGGGCGGGAGCTCCTACGAGCAGTACTTC; CDR3 protein: CASSPEGGSSYEQYF
V gene: TRBV5-4; clone size: -; D gene: TRBD1; J gene: TRBJ2-7; CDR3 DNA: TGTGCCAGCAGCGACGCCACAACGTTGACAGGGGCCCTCTCCTACGAGCAGTACTTC; CDR3 protein: CASSDATTLTGALSYEQYF